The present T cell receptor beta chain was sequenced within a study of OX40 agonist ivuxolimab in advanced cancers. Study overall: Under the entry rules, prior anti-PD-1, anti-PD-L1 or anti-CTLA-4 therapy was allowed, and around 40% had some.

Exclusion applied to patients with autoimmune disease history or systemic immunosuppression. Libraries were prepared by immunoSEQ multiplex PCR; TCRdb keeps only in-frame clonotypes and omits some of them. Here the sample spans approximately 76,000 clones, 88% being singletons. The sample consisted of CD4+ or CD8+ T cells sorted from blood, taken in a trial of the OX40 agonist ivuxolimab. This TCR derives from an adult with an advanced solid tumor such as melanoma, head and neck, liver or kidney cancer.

CDR3: CASSRRDHLNYGYTF. CDR3 in DNA: TGTGCCAGCAGCCGCCGGGACCACCTTAACTATGGCTACACCTTC. The chain joins TRBV7-2 to TRBJ1-2; tentative D call: TRBD1 (5 bases). V was cut by 5 bases and J by 1 base, with 14 bases left in between. CDR1 and CDR2 from the germline V gene are SGHTA and FQGNSA. This CDR3 contains 15 residues. Looking up the rest from reference TRBV7-2 and TRBJ1-2 gives the full variable domain: GAGVSQSPSNKVTEKGKDVELRCDPISGHTALYWYRQSLGQGLEFLIYFQGNSAPDKSGLPSDRFSAERTGGSVSTLTIQRTQQEDSAVYLCASSRRDHLNYGYTFGSGTRLTVV.